This is a list of T cell receptor beta chains from one sample in a study of regulatory and conventional T cells in RAG deficiency. Assay: immunoSEQ multiplex PCR; the TCRdb copy retains only in-frame clones and omits some. The profile covers 45,000 or so clones, with about 90% appearing a single time and about 0.5% taken by the ten largest. The sample was also reused in another study, on regulatory T cells.

The sequencing sample was made of CD4+ effector T cells sorted from blood. The source is a human donor in good health. The CDR3 runs from the conserved cysteine through the conserved F or W.

>TRBJ1-5|TRBV19|14
CAGSFGTLGQPQHF
>TRBJ2-5|TRBV5-1|15
CASSWVSSGSETQYF
>TRBJ1-2|TRBV6-4|15
CASRSSGTSTYGYTF
>TRBJ2-1|TRBV28|24
CASSFSKFRPTPGASGRSYNEQFF
>TRBJ1-2|TRBV11-2|15
CASSLGPGVNYGYTF
>TRBJ1-1|TRBV25-1|12
CASSGVNTEAFF
>TRBJ1-1|TRBV7-6|14
CASSQQGIATEAFF
>TRBJ2-2|TRBV4-1|17
CASSQVDLVIYTGELFF
>TRBJ1-5|TRBV6-6|12
CASGTVDQPQHF
>TRBJ2-4|TRBV6-1|13
CASLSPGSGIQYF
>TRBJ1-5|TRBV29-1|13
CSAQGDWSQPQHF
>TRBJ1-1|TRBV5-4|15
CASSLVGGLGTEAFF
>TRBJ2-3|TRBV21-1|17
CASSKNRKSAVTDTQYF
>TRBJ2-1|TRBV7-8|17
CASSLVGGTSGNNEQFF
>TRBJ1-5|TRBV21-1|14
CASSKEAGWQPQHF
>TRBJ1-2|TRBV7-2|14
CASSLGTQPYGYTF
>TRBJ2-7|TRBV5-1|13
CASSSLTENEQYF
>TRBJ2-6|TRBV4-1|17
CASSQTGTKSGANVLTF
>TRBJ1-1|TRBV6-5|14
CASSQGWGNTEAFF
>TRBJ2-7|TRBV6-1|14
CATTRLGQHDEQYF
>TRBJ2-7|TRBV20-1|11
CSARGGYEQYF
>TRBJ1-3|TRBV6-5|13
CASIDFSGNTIYF